This T cell receptor (beta chain) was sequenced for a study of OX40 agonist ivuxolimab in advanced cancers. Study at large: An anti-OX40 (CD134) antibody with agonistic activity, ivuxolimab, was administered to patients. The study gave patients intravenous ivuxolimab at 0.01 to 10 mg/kg every 2 weeks. Patients achieving partial responses numbered three: one hepatocellular carcinoma case and two cutaneous melanoma cases.

The germline V gene encodes CDR1 SGHRS and CDR2 YFSETQ. The V and J ends lost 4 bases and 4 bases respectively, with 8 bases between them. This CDR3 is built from 13 residues. The table came from immunoSEQ multiplex PCR; TCRdb's copy has only in-frame clones and leaves some out. The data show 60,000 to 70,000 clones, roughly 85% seen once. Sampling of blood occurred at baseline, cycle 4 day 1, and cycle 7 day 1. The genes are TRBV5-1 and TRBJ2-2; D might be TRBD2 (5 bases). The source is an adult with an advanced solid tumor such as melanoma, head and neck, liver or kidney cancer. The material was CD4+ or CD8+ T cells sorted from blood, obtained in a trial of the OX40 agonist ivuxolimab. CDR3 sequence (DNA): TGCGCCAGCAGCCGAACTAGCACCGGGGAGCTGTTTTTT. Translating gives CASSRTSTGELFF.